This T cell receptor beta chain originates from a study of blood T cells in healthy people across ages. This clonotype was found a few times. The length of the CDR3 is 16 residues. V gave up 0 bases and J gave up 5 bases, with 14 bases separating them. Looked up from germline, CDR1 is SGDLS and CDR2 is YYNGEE. The use of a sample-barcoded 5' primer and a J-beta primer mix characterized a second PCR of roughly 7 to 12 cycles. Every sample produced at least 3 million CDR3-containing paired-end reads. TCRdb analysed the 5' RACE reads with MiXCR anew, one entry per CDR3 protein. The sample has more than 650,000 distinct CDR3 sequences, about a fifth seen once.

This clonotype was sampled from a man aged 70-80 years in good health. Sequencing used blood. The chain has TRBV9 and TRBJ2-2, with TRBD1 as a possible D gene (6 bases). The CDR3 coding sequence is TGTGCCAGCAGCGTAGATACAGGGAAGTTTACCGGGGAGCTGTTTTTT. Translating it yields CASSVDTGKFTGELFF. The whole variable domain, remainder taken from reference TRBV9 and TRBJ2-2, is DSGVTQTPKHLITATGQRVTLRCSPRSGDLSVYWYQQSLDQGLQFLIQYYNGEERAKGNILERFSAQQFPDLHSELNLSSLELGDSALYFCASSVDTGKFTGELFFGEGSRLTVL.